The clone carrying this T cell receptor beta chain was observed at least ten times. As yet, its antigen is unknown. The data were taken from a study of T cell repertoires in cytomegalovirus infection. Across the whole study: Public TCR beta signatures provided an indication of both CMV infection and a matching HLA type. Overall study results and limits: HLA-C-restricted CMV clonotypes gave the most frequent clonotype in two of eight donors. Carriers of CMV and the relevant HLA type were discriminated by public TCR beta frequency.

MiXCR, applied by TCRdb to the reads, yields one record per CDR3 protein. The repertoire includes 300,000 or so distinct CDR3 sequences, around 9.6% of them detected once, and around 2.4% sits in the top ten. The sequenced material came from PBMCs. This TCR derives from a human donor in good health (CMV status not recorded). Some clones in this sample may be carry-over from other donors' samples.

DNA for the CDR3: TGTGCCAGCAGCCATCCCTATTCGCTTGCGGGGTCAGATACGCAGTATTTT. Its protein product is CASSHPYSLAGSDTQYF. V and J are TRBV6-2 or TRBV6-3 and TRBJ2-3, with a tentative D call TRBD2 (6 bases). CDR1 is MNHEY, CDR2 SVGEGT, per germline. Trimming pared 6 bases from V and 4 bases from J, leaving 23 bases between. There are 17 residues in the CDR3.